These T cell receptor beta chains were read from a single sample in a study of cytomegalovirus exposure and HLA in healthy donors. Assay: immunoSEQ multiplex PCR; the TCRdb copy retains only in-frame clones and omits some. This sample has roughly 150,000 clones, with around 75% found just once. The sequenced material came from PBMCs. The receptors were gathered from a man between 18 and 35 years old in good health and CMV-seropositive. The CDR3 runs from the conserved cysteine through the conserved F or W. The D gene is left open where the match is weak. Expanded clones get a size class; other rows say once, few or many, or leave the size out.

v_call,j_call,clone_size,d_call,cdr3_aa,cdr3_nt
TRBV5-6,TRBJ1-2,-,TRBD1,CASSPFQGAGYAF,TGTGCCAGCAGCCCCTTCCAGGGGGCGGGCTACGCCTTC
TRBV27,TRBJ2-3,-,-,CASSLASRNTQYF,TGTGCCAGCAGTTTAGCGTCTAGGAATACGCAGTATTTT
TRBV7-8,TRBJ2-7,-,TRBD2,CASSLQAGDYEQYF,TGTGCCAGCAGCTTACAAGCGGGAGATTACGAGCAGTACTTC
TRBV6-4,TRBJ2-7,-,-,CASSDLGQQPYEQYF,TGTGCCAGCAGTGACCTCGGACAGCAACCCTACGAGCAGTACTTC
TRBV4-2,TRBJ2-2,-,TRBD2,CASRHAGDNTGELFF,TGTGCCAGCAGGCATGCGGGGGATAACACCGGGGAGCTGTTTTTT
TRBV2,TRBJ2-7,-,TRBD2,CASKPGTSGYEQYF,TGTGCCAGTAAACCCGGGACTAGCGGGTACGAGCAGTACTTC
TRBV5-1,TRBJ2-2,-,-,CASSLSWTTNTGELFF,TGCGCCAGCAGCTTGTCTTGGACAACGAACACCGGGGAGCTGTTTTTT
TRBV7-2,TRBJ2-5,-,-,CASSLGAGGVKQETQYF,TGTGCCAGCAGCTTAGGTGCCGGCGGGGTCAAGCAAGAGACCCAGTACTTC
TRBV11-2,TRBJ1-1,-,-,CASSSGAGKAEAFF,TGTGCCAGCAGCTCCGGCGCGGGGAAGGCTGAAGCTTTCTTT
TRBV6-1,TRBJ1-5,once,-,CASSVQPDQPQHF,TGTGCCAGCAGTGTACAGCCTGATCAGCCCCAGCATTTT
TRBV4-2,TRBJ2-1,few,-,CASSPSIAEIYEQFF,TGTGCCAGCAGTCCAAGTATAGCCGAGATTTATGAGCAGTTCTTC
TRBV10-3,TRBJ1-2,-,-,CAISEKAGKSNYGYTF,TGTGCCATCAGTGAGAAGGCAGGGAAGTCTAACTATGGCTACACCTTC
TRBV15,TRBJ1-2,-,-,CATSGGGWRSGYPF,TGTGCCACCAGCGGCGGGGGATGGAGATCTGGCTACCCCTTC
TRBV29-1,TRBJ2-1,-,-,CSVESYQNNEQFF,TGCAGCGTTGAGTCCTACCAAAACAATGAGCAGTTCTTC
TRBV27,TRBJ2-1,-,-,CASTAGNEQFF,TGTGCCAGCACCGCAGGCAATGAGCAGTTCTTC
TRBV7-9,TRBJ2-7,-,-,CSSSLAGYEQYF,TGTTCCAGCAGCTTAGCCGGCTACGAGCAGTACTTC
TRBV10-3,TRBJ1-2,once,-,CATETGVNRGARYGYTF,TGTGCCACCGAGACGGGAGTCAATCGGGGGGCTAGATATGGCTACACCTTC
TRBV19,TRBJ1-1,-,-,CASSILKTTDRNTEAFF,TGTGCCAGTAGTATATTGAAGACGACGGACAGGAACACTGAAGCTTTCTTT
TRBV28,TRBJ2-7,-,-,CASSTSLYEQYF,TGTGCCAGCAGTACTAGCCTCTACGAGCAGTACTTC
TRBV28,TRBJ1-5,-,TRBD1,CASSYRDRGFNQPQHF,TGTGCCAGCAGTTACCGGGACAGGGGGTTTAATCAGCCCCAGCATTTT
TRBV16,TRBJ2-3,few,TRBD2,CASSRRTSGSLLQDTQYF,TGTGCCAGCAGCCGACGGACTAGCGGGAGCCTACTCCAAGATACGCAGTATTTT
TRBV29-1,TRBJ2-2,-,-,CSVARRDTTGELFF,TGCAGCGTTGCCCGACGAGACACCACCGGGGAGCTGTTTTTT
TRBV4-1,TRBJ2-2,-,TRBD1,CASSRGQKNTGELFF,TGCGCCAGCAGCCGGGGACAGAAGAACACCGGGGAGCTGTTTTTT
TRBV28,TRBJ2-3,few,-,CASSFSRPSTDTQYF,TGTGCCAGCAGTTTCTCGCGGCCGAGCACAGATACGCAGTATTTT